Listed here are 31 T cell receptor beta chains from one sample, sequenced in a study of blood T cell repertoires in COVID-19. Profiling relied on immunoSEQ multiplex PCR, and the TCRdb table lists in-frame clones only, not all of them. This table holds 200,000 to 250,000 clones, approximately 80% found once. Sequencing was carried out using PBMCs or T cells enriched from blood (not recorded which). The receptors originated from a man aged 30-40 years with acute COVID-19.

In its sample, this clone was seen once. V is TRBV5-1 and J is TRBJ2-1, with D perhaps TRBD2 (6 bases). V was pared by 0 bases and J by 7 bases, with 11 bases between. CDR1 SGHRS and CDR2 YFSETQ come from the germline V gene. The CDR3 totals 14 residues. This chain's CDR3 is CASSLAGGENEQFF. For the CDR3, the DNA is TGCGCCAGCAGCTTGGCCGGGGGAGAAAATGAGCAGTTCTTC.

This clone was counted once. This rearrangement joins TRBV19 to TRBJ2-7, with 10 positions matching TRBD1. CDR3 size: 14 residues. V shed 6 bases and J 7 bases; nucleotides not matched to a gene: 9. The V gene's germline CDR1 is LNHDA and CDR2 SQIVND (reference sequence). CDR3 DNA sequence: TGTGCCAGTAGCATCGGGACAGGGGTGAGGGAGCAGTACTTC. This translates into CASSIGTGVREQYF.

V and J are TRBV27 and TRBJ2-3; 7 positions agree with TRBD2. The germline gives CDR1 MNHEY, CDR2 SMNVEV (reference sequence). The CDR3 spans 19 residues. Germline trimming cut 6 bases from V and 0 bases from J; bases unmatched to any gene: 18. In DNA, the CDR3 is TGTGCCAGCAGACCCCTGGGAGGGTGGGGCCCCTCTAGCACAGATACGCAGTATTTT. Protein product: CASRPLGGWGPSSTDTQYF.

The chain uses TRBV19 and TRBJ2-1; the D gene is possibly TRBD1 (6 bases). Deletions cut 0 bases from V and 8 bases from J, with 11 bases between. In germline, CDR1 is LNHDA, CDR2 SQIVND (reference sequence). The CDR3 contains 14 residues. The CDR3 protein is CASSIETGRDEQFF. The CDR3 DNA reads TGTGCCAGTAGTATAGAGACAGGAAGAGATGAGCAGTTCTTC.

The chain carries TRBV6-5 and TRBJ2-5, with a possible D match to TRBD2 (5 bases). This CDR3 is 13 amino acids long. V lost 4 bases and J lost 2, with 8 bases in between. The V gene's germline CDR1 is MNHEY and CDR2 SVGAGI. DNA for the CDR3: TGTGCCAGCAGTTGGACTGGTCAAGAGACCCAGTACTTC. This translates into CASSWTGQETQYF.

This chain joins TRBV10-3 and TRBJ2-7, with a tentative D call TRBD1 (6 bases). Germline CDR1 is ENHRY and CDR2 is SYGVKD. V lost 1 base and J 2 bases, leaving 15 bases between the germline ends. The CDR3 contains 16 residues. This CDR3 reads CAISELVGGWAYEQYF. The DNA of the CDR3 is TGTGCCATCAGTGAGTTAGTAGGGGGATGGGCCTACGAGCAGTACTTC.

This chain joins TRBV10-3 and TRBJ1-5, with 8 bases matching TRBD1. Germline CDR1 and CDR2: ENHRY and SYGVKD. The CDR3 consists of 17 residues. V dropped 1 base and J dropped 6; count of bases not matched to a gene: 11. In DNA, the CDR3 is TGTGCCATCAGTGAGTTCTCCACAGGGGGACGGAGTCAGCCCCAGCATTTT. Amino acid sequence: CAISEFSTGGRSQPQHF.

This clone was picked up one time. The V and J genes are TRBV6-1 and TRBJ1-5, with D possibly being TRBD1 (5 bases). Germline lookup yields CDR1 MNHNS and CDR2 SASEGT. V lost 1 base, J lost 4 bases, and 14 bases lay in between. The CDR3 covers 16 residues. The CDR3 is CASSEGVGVGNQPQHF. In DNA, the CDR3 is TGTGCCAGCAGTGAAGGGGTAGGGGTTGGAAATCAGCCCCAGCATTTT.

The chain is built from TRBV20-1 and TRBJ1-5; no firm D call. CDR3 length equals 15 residues. With 3 bases removed from V and 1 base from J, the gap between germline ends came to 13 bases. The germline gives CDR1 DFQATT, CDR2 SNEGSKA (reference sequence). The CDR3 reads CSASSDPGSNQPQHF. The CDR3 nucleotides read TGCAGTGCTAGTAGCGACCCTGGCAGCAATCAGCCCCAGCATTTT.

The rearrangement joins TRBV11-2 to TRBJ1-1; D might be TRBD1 (5 bases). This CDR3 region has 15 residues. Trimming left V 4 bases short and J 0 bases short, with 12 bases between. Germline-derived CDR1 and CDR2 are SGHAT and FQNNGV. The CDR3, as DNA: TGTGCCAGCAGCTCCCGGCGGGGGTTGAACACTGAAGCTTTCTTT. This codes for CASSSRRGLNTEAFF.

The J gene is TRBJ2-2, the V gene TRBV3-1 (or the pseudogene TRBV3-2); 15 nucleotides match TRBD2. The CDR3 runs to 17 residues. Trimming took 4 bases from V and 6 from J; bases not matched to a gene: 6. CDR1 LGHDT and CDR2 YNNKEL come from the germline V gene (reference sequence). The CDR3 reads CASSLYGLAGGPGELFF. CDR3 DNA sequence: TGTGCCAGCAGCCTGTACGGACTAGCGGGGGGGCCCGGGGAGCTGTTTTTT.

The chain carries TRBV7-3 and TRBJ1-3; D might be TRBD1 (6 bases). Germline loops: CDR1 SGHTA, CDR2 FQGTGA. Trimming cost V 7 bases and J 2 bases, with 9 bases left between them. This CDR3 spans 13 amino acids. CDR3 in DNA: TGTGCCAGCACTCAGGGGCCTGGAAACACCATATATTTT. This translates into CASTQGPGNTIYF.

The chain uses TRBV5-1 and TRBJ2-2, with TRBD2 matching over 9 bases. The CDR3 has 14 residues. Germline V gives CDR1 SGHRS, CDR2 YFSETQ. After removal of 5 bases from V and 2 bases from J, the junction contained 1 base not matched to a gene. The CDR3: CASRGLANTGELFF. DNA of the CDR3: TGCGCCAGCAGGGGACTAGCTAACACCGGGGAGCTGTTTTTT.

The chain combines TRBV19 with TRBJ1-1; 8 bases line up with TRBD1. The germline V gene encodes CDR1 LNHDA and CDR2 SQIVND (reference sequence). CDR3 length: 15 residues. With V trimmed by 1 base and J by 5 bases, 6 bases remained unmatched. This CDR3 reads CASSIGAGGRTEAFF. CDR3 bases: TGTGCCAGTAGTATAGGAGCAGGGGGCAGGACTGAAGCTTTCTTT.

The J gene is TRBJ1-2, the V gene TRBV11-2, with 7 bases fitting TRBD1. The V and J ends lost 1 base and 13 bases, in that order; junction bases with no gene match: 6. The CDR3 has 12 amino acids. CDR1 and CDR2 from the germline V gene are SGHAT and FQNNGV. The CDR3, as DNA: TGTGCCAGCAGCTTAGTGGGACAGTTGGGCACCTTC. Translated: CASSLVGQLGTF.

This clone was detected only once. This chain joins TRBV5-1 and TRBJ2-6; D might be TRBD2 (6 bases). V lost 0 bases, J lost 0 bases, and 16 bases lay in between. Germline values: CDR1 SGHRS, CDR2 YFSETQ. The CDR3 covers 19 residues. For the CDR3, the DNA is TGCGCCAGCAGCTTGGGGGACCTGGGGACTTACTCTGGGGCCAACGTCCTGACTTTC. Translated: CASSLGDLGTYSGANVLTF. The full variable domain, in which reference TRBV5-1 and TRBJ2-6 provide the parts outside the CDR3, is KAGVTQTPRYLIKTRGQQVTLSCSPISGHRSVSWYQQTPGQGLQFLFEYFSETQRNKGNFPGRFSGRQFSNSRSEMNVSTLELGDSALYLCASSLGDLGTYSGANVLTFGAGSRLTVL.

This clone was seen a handful of times. The chain carries TRBV15 and TRBJ1-1; D not resolved. The V end was cut by 4 bases, the J end by 3 bases, with 12 bases between. The CDR3 is 14 amino acids. The germline gives CDR1 LNHNV, CDR2 YYDKDF (reference sequence). The CDR3 loop reads CATSMPAAHTEAFF. CDR3 sequence (DNA): TGTGCCACCAGCATGCCTGCCGCGCACACTGAAGCTTTCTTT.

The rearrangement joins TRBV5-5 to TRBJ2-7, with D possibly matching TRBD2 (5 bases). Germline V gene sequence: CDR1 SGHKS, CDR2 YYEKEE (reference sequence). The V end was cut by 4 bases, the J end by 4 bases, with 6 bases between. The CDR3 is 11 residues long. DNA of the CDR3: TGTGCCAGCAGCCCGGGGTACGAGCAGTACTTC. This gives the protein CASSPGYEQYF.

The V gene is TRBV29-1, the J gene TRBJ2-1; D is possibly TRBD2 (5 bases). Germline V gene sequence: CDR1 SQVTM, CDR2 ANQGSEA. V was shortened by 4 bases and J by 12 bases, with 10 bases between the two germline ends. CDR3 length: 10 residues. The CDR3 DNA follows: TGCAGCGTTGTTGAAGCGGCGCAGTTCTTC. It yields the protein CSVVEAAQFF.

V and J are TRBV6-5 and TRBJ2-1, with 12 positions matching TRBD1. The CDR3 loop spans 14 amino acids. Germline V CDR1 and CDR2: MNHEY, SVGAGI. Germline trimming cut 6 bases from V and 7 bases from J; bases unmatched to any gene: 4. CDR3 sequence reads: CASRRDRGLNEQFF. Written as DNA, the CDR3 is TGTGCCAGCAGACGGGACAGGGGGCTGAATGAGCAGTTCTTC.

The chain employs TRBV27 and TRBJ2-1; D possibly corresponds to TRBD2 (5 bases). CDR1 is MNHEY and CDR2 is SMNVEV in the germline V gene (reference sequence). The V and J ends lost 5 bases and 0 bases respectively, with 8 bases between them. This CDR3 is 14 amino acids long. The CDR3 reads CASSLASSYNEQFF. In DNA, the CDR3 is TGTGCCAGCAGTCTAGCCAGCTCCTACAATGAGCAGTTCTTC.

This clone has just a few counts. V gene TRBV3-1 (or the pseudogene TRBV3-2) combines with J gene TRBJ2-6, with TRBD2 as a possible D gene (6 bases). Germline V lookup: CDR1 LGHDT, CDR2 YNNKEL (reference sequence). V was trimmed by 3 bases and J by 2 bases, leaving 11 bases between them. The CDR3 length is 16 residues. The CDR3 sequence: CASSQVGGAGANVLTF. In nucleotides, the CDR3 is TGTGCCAGCAGCCAGGTTGGAGGGGCTGGGGCCAACGTCCTGACTTTC.

This sequence joins TRBV5-1 and TRBJ2-3; D perhaps matches TRBD2 (6 bases). Germline V gives CDR1 SGHRS, CDR2 YFSETQ. V was shortened by 4 bases and J by 1 base, with 13 bases between the two germline ends. The CDR3 contains 15 residues. The CDR3 sequence: CASSPGLSRTDTQYF. For the CDR3, the DNA is TGCGCCAGCAGCCCGGGACTGTCCCGCACAGATACGCAGTATTTT.

This clone came up a few times. J is TRBJ1-4 and V is TRBV9; a weak D match, TRBD1 (6 bases). The CDR3 sequence is 16 residues long. Germline V gene data show CDR1 as SGDLS and CDR2 as YYNGEE. With 0 bases removed from V and 7 bases from J, the gap between germline ends came to 16 bases. The CDR3 DNA follows: TGTGCCAGCAGCGTAGTGGGTACAGGGATGGGTGAAAAACTGTTTTTT. Translating gives CASSVVGTGMGEKLFF.

This chain connects TRBV7-2 to TRBJ2-5; 8 bases line up with TRBD2. The germline gives CDR1 SGHTA, CDR2 FQGNSA. This CDR3 comprises 16 residues. The junction had 13 bases not matched to a gene; V was cut back by 5 bases and J by 5 bases. CDR3 region: CASSPQGVGGGETQYF. The CDR3 nucleotides read TGTGCCAGCAGCCCTCAAGGTGTTGGCGGGGGGGAGACCCAGTACTTC.

This chain links TRBV3-1 (or the pseudogene TRBV3-2) with TRBJ1-5; D perhaps matches TRBD1 (5 bases). V lost 4 bases and J lost 7, with 14 bases in between. The CDR3 spans 14 residues. Germline V gene data show CDR1 as LGHDT and CDR2 as YNNKEL (reference sequence). The CDR3 bases are TGTGCCAGCAGCCTGTCAGGGCGTAACCAGCCCCAGCATTTT. Its protein is CASSLSGRNQPQHF.

This clone was seen once. V usage is TRBV4-2 and J usage is TRBJ2-5; TRBD1 might be the D (6 bases). V was shortened by 0 bases and J by 5 bases, with 19 bases between the two germline ends. Germline V gene sequence: CDR1 LGHNA, CDR2 YNFKEQ. This CDR3 spans 17 amino acids. CDR3 sequence reads: CASSQDPPTTGRETQYF. The CDR3 nucleotides are TGTGCCAGCAGCCAAGACCCCCCTACTACAGGGCGCGAGACCCAGTACTTC.

V usage is TRBV2 and J usage is TRBJ1-1, with D perhaps matching TRBD1 (6 bases). V lost 5 bases and J 1 base, leaving 11 bases between the germline ends. This CDR3 spans 14 amino acids. CDR1 SNHLY and CDR2 FYNNEI come from the germline V gene. The CDR3 DNA is TGTGCCAGCAGTCCTAGGACAGCGAACACTGAAGCTTTCTTT. This gives the protein CASSPRTANTEAFF.

This chain uses TRBV6-1 with TRBJ2-5; D might be TRBD2 (6 bases). V lost 2 bases and J lost 5, with 15 bases in between. Germline V CDR1 and CDR2: MNHNS, SASEGT. This CDR3 region has 15 residues. This CDR3 reads CASSELGGLWETQYF. CDR3 DNA sequence: TGTGCCAGCAGTGAACTCGGAGGGCTGTGGGAGACCCAGTACTTC.

The rearrangement links TRBV15 to TRBJ1-1, with a weak D call TRBD1 (5 bases). The V gene lost 0 bases and the J gene lost 5 bases, with 7 bases spanning the gap. This CDR3 has 13 residues. Looked up from germline, CDR1 is LNHNV and CDR2 is YYDKDF (reference sequence). Here the CDR3 DNA reads TGTGCCACCAGCAGAGAGGGGGGGACTGAAGCTTTCTTT. Its protein product is CATSREGGTEAFF.

This clone was counted a single time. The chain recombines TRBV4-1 with TRBJ1-3, with D tentatively TRBD1 (6 bases). This CDR3 is built from 14 residues. Deletions cut 3 bases from V and 5 bases from J, with 11 bases between. The V gene's germline CDR1 is MGHRA and CDR2 YSYEKL. The CDR3 DNA reads as TGCGCCAGCAGCCAGCCGGACAGACGAAACACCATATATTTT. Protein sequence: CASSQPDRRNTIYF.